This record concerns one T cell receptor beta chain sequence. This CDR3 region has 14 residues. Germline V gene sequence: CDR1 SQVTM, CDR2 ANQGSEA. V trimming: 1 base; J trimming: 4 bases; junction bases outside the gene matches: 5. The data originate from a study of blood T cell repertoires in COVID-19. Study in general: Spain, Italy and the United States supplied samples that represented acute and convalescent COVID-19. The cDNA or gDNA used as material had been derived from T cells, B-cell-depleted T cells, or PBMCs.

Under the authors' procedure: Cell counts per sample came from amplifying reference gene primers. Using immunoSEQ multiplex PCR, the repertoire was profiled, and TCRdb retains in-frame clones only, with some absent. The V and J calls and the clone size are those of that table, but D and trimming were determined from the DNA. This table has nearly 300,000 clones, around 88% appearing once. This clonotype was obtained from a woman aged 25-40 years who had recovered from COVID-19. The V call is TRBV29-1, the J call TRBJ1-1; TRBD1 aligns across 8 bases. The specimen was peripheral blood. The CDR3 sequence: CSVEGGQGSTEAFF. In nucleotides, the CDR3 is TGCAGCGTTGAAGGCGGACAGGGATCCACTGAAGCTTTCTTT.